This entry lists 2 T cell receptor beta chains sequenced from one sample in a study of molecular identifiers for immune sequencing clone quantification. TCRdb analysed the PCR reads with MiXCR anew, one entry per CDR3 protein. The profile covers about 630,000 distinct CDR3 sequences, with roughly 23% appearing a single time and 0.6% to 0.9% taken by the ten largest. Input material: naive CD8+ T cells from blood, with Jurkat cell RNA spiked in. Documented subset: FACS-sorted CD8+CD4-CCR7+CD45RA+ naive T cells. These TCRs come from a human donor in good health. Some libraries in this study had Jurkat cell RNA spiked in.

Remarks on this clonotype: Just one base apart from a much larger clone, this may be a read error. The V and J genes are TRBV25-1 and TRBJ1-6, with D perhaps TRBD1 (5 bases). V lost 6 bases and J 8 bases, leaving 11 bases between the germline ends. Germline CDR1 and CDR2: MGHDK and SYGVNS. The CDR3 runs to 13 residues. CDR3: CASREQEDSPLHF. The CDR3 bases are TGTGCCAGCAGGGAACAGGAGGATTCACCCCTCCACTTT.

This clonotype was detected many times. The rearrangement joins TRBV28 to TRBJ2-7; no clear D. Trimming cost V 1 base and J 0 bases, with 10 bases left between them. This CDR3 comprises 15 residues. CDR1 and CDR2 (germline): MDHEN, SYDVKM. CDR3 coding DNA: TGTGCCAGCAGTTTATTGGCTCTAAGCTCCTACGAGCAGTACTTC. This encodes CASSLLALSSYEQYF.